Given below is one T cell receptor beta chain in context. Antigen: not known. The entry originates in a study of neoadjuvant nivolumab and ipilimumab in lung cancer. Study overall: Nivolumab 3 mg/kg was given days 1, 15 and 29, plus ipilimumab 1 mg/kg day 1 in combination. Study findings and constraints: Only a small number of samples underwent TCR sequencing.

J gave up 4 bases and V 3 bases, and 9 bases lay outside the gene matches. Germline values: CDR1 LNHDA, CDR2 SQIVND (reference sequence). This CDR3 contains 17 residues. Libraries were prepared by immunoSEQ multiplex PCR; TCRdb keeps only in-frame clonotypes and omits some of them. The data show 25,000 to 30,000 clones, around 80% seen once. This TCR was recovered from an adult with non-small cell lung cancer. The rearrangement links TRBV19 to TRBJ2-1, with 10 bases that match TRBD2. The starting material was tumor tissue, obtained after neoadjuvant nivolumab, alone or with ipilimumab, at or shortly before surgery. CDR3: CASSILGTSVRYNEQFF. The CDR3 nucleotides read TGTGCCAGTAGTATCCTCGGGACTAGCGTGCGATACAATGAGCAGTTCTTC.